A single count supports the clone carrying this T cell receptor beta chain. The target antigen is unknown. The entry originates in a study of early stage breast cancer tumors. Study-level background: Of around 16 invasive breast tumors, about 12 were hormone receptor-positive, HER2-negative.

Per germline, CDR1 SGHTA and CDR2 FQGNSA. Unmatched junction bases numbered 6, after V lost 5 bases and J lost 15 bases. The CDR3 sequence is 11 residues long. The data were produced by immunoSEQ multiplex PCR, yet TCRdb's version contains in-frame clones alone and is incomplete. This repertoire shows around 14,000 clones, about 80% found once; its top ten account for approximately 7.6%. Findings and limits, study-wide: Enriched TCRB sequences shared across patients were mostly commonly generated sequences.

The sequence was obtained from a person aged 45 to 59 with breast cancer. The source material was normal breast tissue next to the tumor. This sequence joins TRBV7-2 and TRBJ2-3; 9 bases fit TRBD1. The CDR3 is CASSPGQGLYF. Written as DNA, the CDR3 is TGTGCCAGCAGCCCCGGACAGGGGCTATATTTT.